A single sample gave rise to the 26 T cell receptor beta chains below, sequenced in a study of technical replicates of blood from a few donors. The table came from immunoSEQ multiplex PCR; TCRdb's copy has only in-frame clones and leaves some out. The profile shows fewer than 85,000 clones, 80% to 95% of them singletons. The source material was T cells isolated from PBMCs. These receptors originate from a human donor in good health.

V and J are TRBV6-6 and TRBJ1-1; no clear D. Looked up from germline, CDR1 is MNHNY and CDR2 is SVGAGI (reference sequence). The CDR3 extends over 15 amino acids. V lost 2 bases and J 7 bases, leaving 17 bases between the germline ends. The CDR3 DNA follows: TGTGCCAGCAGTTACAGGGAGGGAACAGAAATTGAAGCTTTCTTT. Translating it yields CASSYREGTEIEAFF.

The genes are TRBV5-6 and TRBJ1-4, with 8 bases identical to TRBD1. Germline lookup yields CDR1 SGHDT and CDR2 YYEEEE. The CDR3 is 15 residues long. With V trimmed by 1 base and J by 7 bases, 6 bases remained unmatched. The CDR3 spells CASSLRDRIFEKLFF. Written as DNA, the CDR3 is TGTGCCAGCAGCTTGCGGGACAGGATTTTTGAAAAACTGTTTTTT.

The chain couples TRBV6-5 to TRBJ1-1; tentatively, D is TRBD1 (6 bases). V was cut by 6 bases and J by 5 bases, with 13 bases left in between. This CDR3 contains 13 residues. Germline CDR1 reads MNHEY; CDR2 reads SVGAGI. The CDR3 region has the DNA TGTGCCAGCAGCCACAGGGTGAGGACTGAAGCTTTCTTT. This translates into CASSHRVRTEAFF.

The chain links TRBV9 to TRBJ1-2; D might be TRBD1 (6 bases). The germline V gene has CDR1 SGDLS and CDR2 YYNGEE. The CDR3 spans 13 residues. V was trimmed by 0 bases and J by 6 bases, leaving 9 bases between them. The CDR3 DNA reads TGTGCCAGCAGCGTAGGGGAGGGGGATGGCTACACCTTC. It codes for CASSVGEGDGYTF.

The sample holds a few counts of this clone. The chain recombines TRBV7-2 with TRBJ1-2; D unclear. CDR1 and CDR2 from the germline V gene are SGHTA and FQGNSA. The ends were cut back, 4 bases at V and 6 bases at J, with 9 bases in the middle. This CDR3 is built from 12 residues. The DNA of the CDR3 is TGTGCCAGCAGCTCCATCGGGGATGGCTACACCTTC. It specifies CASSSIGDGYTF.

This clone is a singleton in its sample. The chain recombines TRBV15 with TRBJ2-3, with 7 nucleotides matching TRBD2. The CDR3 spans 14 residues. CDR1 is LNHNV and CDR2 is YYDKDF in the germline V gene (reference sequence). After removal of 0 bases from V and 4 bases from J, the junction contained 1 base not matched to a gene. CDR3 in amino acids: CATSRELAADTQYF. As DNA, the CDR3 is TGTGCCACCAGCAGAGAGCTAGCGGCAGATACGCAGTATTTT.

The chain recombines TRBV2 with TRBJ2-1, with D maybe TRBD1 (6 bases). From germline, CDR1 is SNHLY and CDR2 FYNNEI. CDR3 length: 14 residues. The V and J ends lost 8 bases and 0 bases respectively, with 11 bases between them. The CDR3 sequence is CASGTGSSYNEQFF. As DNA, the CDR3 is TGTGCCAGCGGAACAGGGAGCTCCTACAATGAGCAGTTCTTC.

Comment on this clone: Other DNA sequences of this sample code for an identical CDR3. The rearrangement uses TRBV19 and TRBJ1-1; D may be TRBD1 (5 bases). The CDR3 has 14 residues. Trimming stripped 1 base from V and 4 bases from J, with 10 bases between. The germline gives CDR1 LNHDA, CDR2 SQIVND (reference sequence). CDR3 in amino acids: CASSIVTGGTEAFF. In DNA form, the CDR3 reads TGTGCCAGTAGTATAGTAACGGGGGGCACTGAAGCTTTCTTT.

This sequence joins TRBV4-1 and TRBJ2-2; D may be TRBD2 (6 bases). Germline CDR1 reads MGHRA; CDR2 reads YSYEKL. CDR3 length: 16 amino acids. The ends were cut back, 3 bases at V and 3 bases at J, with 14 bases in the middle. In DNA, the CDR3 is TGCGCCAGCAGCCAGAGGGAGGTGGGGTACACCGGGGAGCTGTTTTTT. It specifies CASSQREVGYTGELFF.

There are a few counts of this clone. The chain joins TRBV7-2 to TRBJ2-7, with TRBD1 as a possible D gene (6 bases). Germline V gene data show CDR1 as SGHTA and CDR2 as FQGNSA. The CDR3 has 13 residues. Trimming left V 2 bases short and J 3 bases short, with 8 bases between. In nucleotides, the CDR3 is TGTGCCAGCAGCTTACAGGGGTACTACGAGCAGTACTTC. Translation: CASSLQGYYEQYF.

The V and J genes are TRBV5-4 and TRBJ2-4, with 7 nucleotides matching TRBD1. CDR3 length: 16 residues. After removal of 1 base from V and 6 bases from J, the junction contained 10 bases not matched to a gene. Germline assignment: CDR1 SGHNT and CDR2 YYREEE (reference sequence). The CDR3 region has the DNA TGTGCCAGCAGCTTGTCCCTGGGACAGCTGACAAACATTCAGTACTTC. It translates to CASSLSLGQLTNIQYF. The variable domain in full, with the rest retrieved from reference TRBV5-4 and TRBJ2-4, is ETGVTQSPTHLIKTRGQQVTLRCSSQSGHNTVSWYQQALGQGPQFIFQYYREEENGRGNFPPRFSGLQFPNYSSELNVNALELDDSALYLCASSLSLGQLTNIQYFGAGTRLSVL.

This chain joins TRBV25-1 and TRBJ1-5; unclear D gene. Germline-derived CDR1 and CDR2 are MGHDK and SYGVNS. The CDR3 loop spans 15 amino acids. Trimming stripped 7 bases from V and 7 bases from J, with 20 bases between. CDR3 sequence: CASKARGDPEQPQHF. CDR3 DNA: TGTGCCAGCAAGGCCCGGGGTGACCCGGAACAGCCCCAGCATTTT.

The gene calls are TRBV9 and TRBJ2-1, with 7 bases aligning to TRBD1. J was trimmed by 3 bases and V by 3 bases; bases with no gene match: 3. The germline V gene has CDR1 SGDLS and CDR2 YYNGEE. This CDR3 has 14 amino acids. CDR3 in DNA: TGTGCCAGCAGCGCGTGGGACAGCTACAATGAGCAGTTCTTC. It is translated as CASSAWDSYNEQFF.

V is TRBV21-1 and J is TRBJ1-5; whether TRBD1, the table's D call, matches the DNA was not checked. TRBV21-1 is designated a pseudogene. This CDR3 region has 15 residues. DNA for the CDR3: TGTGCCAGCAGCTTGGACAGGGGTCTGGATCAGCCCCAGCATTTT. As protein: CASSLDRGLDQPQHF.

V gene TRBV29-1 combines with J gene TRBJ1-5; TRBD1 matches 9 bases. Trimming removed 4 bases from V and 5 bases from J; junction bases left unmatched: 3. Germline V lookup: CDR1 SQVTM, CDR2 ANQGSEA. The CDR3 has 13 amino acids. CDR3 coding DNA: TGCAGCGTTGGACGGGACAGGGATCAGCCCCAGCATTTT. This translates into CSVGRDRDQPQHF.

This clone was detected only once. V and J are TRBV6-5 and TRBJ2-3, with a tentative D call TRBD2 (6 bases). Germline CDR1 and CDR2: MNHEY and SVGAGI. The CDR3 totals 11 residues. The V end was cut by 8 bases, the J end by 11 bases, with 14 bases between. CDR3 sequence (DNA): TGTGCCAGCGGAGGGTCTGGGGGGCAGTATTTT. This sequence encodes CASGGSGGQYF.

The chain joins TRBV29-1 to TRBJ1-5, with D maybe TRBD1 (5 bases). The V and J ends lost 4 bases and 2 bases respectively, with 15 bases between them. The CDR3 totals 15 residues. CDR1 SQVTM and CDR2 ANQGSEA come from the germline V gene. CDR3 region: CSVGVSGDGNQPQHF. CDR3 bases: TGCAGCGTTGGGGTATCGGGGGATGGCAATCAGCCCCAGCATTTT. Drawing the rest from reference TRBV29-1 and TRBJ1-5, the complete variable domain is SAVISQKPSRDICQRGTSLTIQCQVDSQVTMMFWYRQQPGQSLTLIATANQGSEATYESGFVIDKFPISRPNLTFSTLTVSNMSPEDSSIYLCSVGVSGDGNQPQHFGDGTRLSIL.

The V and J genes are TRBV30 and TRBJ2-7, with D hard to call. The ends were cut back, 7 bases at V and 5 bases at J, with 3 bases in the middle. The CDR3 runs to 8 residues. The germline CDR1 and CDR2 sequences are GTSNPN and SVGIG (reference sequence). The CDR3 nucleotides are TGTGCCTTAAACGAGCAGTACTTC. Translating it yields CALNEQYF.

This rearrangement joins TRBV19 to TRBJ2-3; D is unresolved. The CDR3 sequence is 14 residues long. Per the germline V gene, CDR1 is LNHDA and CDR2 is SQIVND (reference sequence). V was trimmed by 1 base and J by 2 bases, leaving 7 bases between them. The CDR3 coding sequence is TGTGCCAGTAGTATAGCACAGATCACAGATACGCAGTATTTT. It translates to CASSIAQITDTQYF.

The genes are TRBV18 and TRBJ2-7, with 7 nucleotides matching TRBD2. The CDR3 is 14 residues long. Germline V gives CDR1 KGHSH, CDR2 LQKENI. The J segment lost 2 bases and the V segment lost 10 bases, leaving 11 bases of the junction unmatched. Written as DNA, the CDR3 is TGTGCCACCTCCCGGGAGGCAGGGACCTACGAGCAGTACTTC. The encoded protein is CATSREAGTYEQYF. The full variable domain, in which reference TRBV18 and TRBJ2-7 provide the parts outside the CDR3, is NAGVMQNPRHLVRRRGQEARLRCSPMKGHSHVYWYRQLPEEGLKFMVYLQKENIIDESGMPKERFSAEFPKEGPSILRIQQVVRGDSAAYFCATSREAGTYEQYFGPGTRLTVT.

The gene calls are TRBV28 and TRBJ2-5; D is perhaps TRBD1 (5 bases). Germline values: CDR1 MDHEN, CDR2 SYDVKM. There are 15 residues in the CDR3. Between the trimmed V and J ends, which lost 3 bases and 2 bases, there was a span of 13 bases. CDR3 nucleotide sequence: TGTGCCAGCAGTTTGCCAGGGCGTAGGCAAGAGACCCAGTACTTC. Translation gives CASSLPGRRQETQYF.

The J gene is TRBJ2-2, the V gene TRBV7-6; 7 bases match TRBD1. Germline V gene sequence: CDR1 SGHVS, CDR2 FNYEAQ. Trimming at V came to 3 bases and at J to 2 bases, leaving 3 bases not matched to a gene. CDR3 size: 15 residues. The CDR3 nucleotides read TGTGCCAGCAGCTTGTACAGGGGAAACACCGGGGAGCTGTTTTTT. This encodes CASSLYRGNTGELFF.

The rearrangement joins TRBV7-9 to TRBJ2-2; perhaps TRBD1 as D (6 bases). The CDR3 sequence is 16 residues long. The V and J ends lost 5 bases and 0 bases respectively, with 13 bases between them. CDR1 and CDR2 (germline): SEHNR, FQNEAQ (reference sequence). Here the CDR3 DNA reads TGTGCCAGCAGCGCCCCAGGGGCCGCGAACACCGGGGAGCTGTTTTTT. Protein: CASSAPGAANTGELFF.

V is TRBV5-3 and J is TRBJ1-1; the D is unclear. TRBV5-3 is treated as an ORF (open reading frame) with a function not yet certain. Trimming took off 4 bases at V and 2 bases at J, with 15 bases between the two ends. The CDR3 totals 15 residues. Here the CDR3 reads CARSPLAAPNTEAFF. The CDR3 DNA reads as TGTGCCAGAAGCCCCTTGGCGGCCCCAAACACTGAAGCTTTCTTT.

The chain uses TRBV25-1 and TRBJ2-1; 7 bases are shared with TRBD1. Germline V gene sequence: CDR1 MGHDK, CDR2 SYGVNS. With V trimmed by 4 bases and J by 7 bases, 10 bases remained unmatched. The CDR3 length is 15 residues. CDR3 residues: CASSVFRDSGNEQFF. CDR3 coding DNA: TGTGCCAGCAGTGTGTTCCGGGACAGTGGAAATGAGCAGTTCTTC.

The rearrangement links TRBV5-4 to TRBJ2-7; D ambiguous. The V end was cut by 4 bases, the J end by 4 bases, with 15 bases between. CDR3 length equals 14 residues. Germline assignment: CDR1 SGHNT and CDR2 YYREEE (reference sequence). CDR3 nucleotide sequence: TGTGCCAGCAGCCCAGGCGTAGGAACTTACGAGCAGTACTTC. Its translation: CASSPGVGTYEQYF.